This T cell receptor beta chain derives from a study of blood T cell repertoires in COVID-19. The method was immunoSEQ multiplex PCR; TCRdb's version includes in-frame clones alone and lacks a portion of them. Of some 150,000 clones listed, about 79% are singletons. The V end lost 3 bases, the J end lost 3 bases, and 12 bases lay between the germline ends. Looked up from germline, CDR1 is SGDLS and CDR2 is YYNGEE. The CDR3 totals 15 residues. The source material was peripheral blood. This TCR came from a woman older than 75 with active or convalescent COVID-19. This rearrangement joins TRBV9 to TRBJ2-2; D possibly corresponds to TRBD1 (6 bases). Written as DNA, the CDR3 is TGTGCCAGCAGCGCCACAGGGTCGCACACCGGGGAGCTGTTTTTT. It translates to CASSATGSHTGELFF.